This entry lists 14 T cell receptor beta chains sequenced from one sample in a study of chemoradiotherapy in HPV16-positive cancers. The table came from immunoSEQ multiplex PCR; TCRdb's copy has only in-frame clones and leaves some out. The profile shows about 67,000 clones, 88% of them singletons. Material: blood, obtained from a patient who underwent chemoradiotherapy. The source is a human donor with HPV-associated anogenital cancer.

V is TRBV5-6 and J is TRBJ2-4; unclear D gene. Trimming pared 1 base from V and 3 bases from J, leaving 8 bases between. This CDR3 is built from 14 residues. Germline lookup yields CDR1 SGHDT and CDR2 YYEEEE. The CDR3 sequence: CASSLWVGKNIQYF. CDR3 in DNA: TGTGCCAGCAGCTTGTGGGTTGGCAAAAACATTCAGTACTTC.

The chain joins TRBV7-9 to TRBJ1-3; no definite D call. Per germline, CDR1 SEHNR and CDR2 FQNEAQ (reference sequence). The V end was cut by 8 bases, the J end by 0 bases, with 5 bases between. The CDR3 covers 12 residues. The DNA of the CDR3 is TGTGCCAGCGCAACCTCTGGAAACACCATATATTTT. Translated: CASATSGNTIYF.

This sequence joins TRBV5-1 and TRBJ1-1, with 9 bases fitting TRBD1. The CDR3 runs to 15 residues. Germline values: CDR1 SGHRS, CDR2 YFSETQ. J lost 0 bases, V lost 6 bases, and 6 bases had no gene match. The CDR3 loop reads CASTLGTGMNTEAFF. Written as DNA, the CDR3 is TGCGCCAGCACCTTAGGGACAGGGATGAACACTGAAGCTTTCTTT.

This chain joins TRBV7-2 and TRBJ1-3; D is undetermined. CDR3 length: 13 amino acids. The germline gives CDR1 SGHTA, CDR2 FQGNSA. V lost 5 bases, J lost 8 bases, and 13 bases lay in between. The CDR3 DNA follows: TGTGCCAGCAGCGACCGATGGCGGGACACCATATATTTT. Translating it yields CASSDRWRDTIYF.

The V gene is TRBV4-2, the J gene TRBJ2-1; no reliable D call. The CDR3 contains 13 residues. CDR1 and CDR2 from the germline V gene are LGHNA and YNFKEQ. V dropped 0 bases and J dropped 9 bases, with 9 bases sitting between them. The CDR3 coding sequence is TGTGCCAGCAGCCAAGATACGGGCTCTGAGCAGTTCTTC. Its translation is CASSQDTGSEQFF.

The V call is TRBV6-1, the J call TRBJ1-5; D gene ambiguous. CDR3 length equals 13 residues. Deletions cut 3 bases from V and 6 bases from J, with 9 bases between. CDR1 and CDR2 (germline): MNHNS, SASEGT. The CDR3 protein is CASSDGRGQPQHF. DNA for the CDR3: TGTGCCAGCAGTGATGGACGTGGTCAGCCCCAGCATTTT.

Only a few counts were recorded for this clone. The V gene is TRBV9, the J gene TRBJ1-2, with D perhaps TRBD1 (5 bases). Per germline, CDR1 SGDLS and CDR2 YYNGEE. Trimming stripped 0 bases from V and 2 bases from J, with 11 bases between. The CDR3 extends over 15 amino acids. CDR3 sequence reads: CASSVERTSNYGYTF. The CDR3 DNA reads TGTGCCAGCAGCGTAGAAAGGACATCGAACTATGGCTACACCTTC.

The chain has TRBV28 and TRBJ2-1; possibly TRBD2 for D (5 bases). The V gene lost 3 bases and the J gene lost 0 bases, with 18 bases spanning the gap. This CDR3 is built from 18 residues. The germline V gene encodes CDR1 MDHEN and CDR2 SYDVKM. This CDR3 is CASSLISSRGSSYNEQFF. Written as DNA, the CDR3 is TGTGCCAGCAGTTTGATTTCCTCTCGGGGAAGCTCCTACAATGAGCAGTTCTTC.

The genes are TRBV19 and TRBJ2-5, with a weak D call TRBD2 (5 bases). CDR1 and CDR2 (germline): LNHDA, SQIVND (reference sequence). The CDR3 runs 17 residues. V was pared by 5 bases and J by 1 base, with 20 bases between. This chain's CDR3 is CASSPGSSAIPQETQYF. The CDR3 DNA is TGTGCCAGTAGTCCCGGAAGTAGCGCGATTCCCCAAGAGACCCAGTACTTC.

The CDR3 DNA reads as TGTGCCAGCAGTGAAATGTGGGGGCGCAATCAGCCCCAGCATTTT. As protein: CASSEMWGRNQPQHF. The chain has TRBV6-1 and TRBJ1-5, with D possibly matching TRBD1 (6 bases). The germline V gene has CDR1 MNHNS and CDR2 SASEGT. Trimming pared 2 bases from V and 2 bases from J, leaving 10 bases between. The CDR3 is 15 amino acids.

V and J are TRBV6-8 and TRBJ1-1, with 7 bases fitting TRBD1. The CDR3 is made up of 13 amino acids. Per the germline V gene, CDR1 is MNHGY and CDR2 is SAAAGT. With V trimmed by 7 bases and J by 4 bases, 6 bases remained unmatched. The chain's CDR3 is CASTRQGGTEAFF. Here the CDR3 DNA reads TGTGCCAGCACCCGACAGGGAGGCACTGAAGCTTTCTTT.

The chain links TRBV19 to TRBJ1-5; D is ambiguous. CDR3 length: 15 residues. CDR1 and CDR2 from the germline V gene are LNHDA and SQIVND (reference sequence). Trimming took 2 bases from V and 0 from J, leaving 8 bases between them. CDR3 DNA sequence: TGTGCCAGTAGTATACGGAGTTATAGCAATCAGCCCCAGCATTTT. This translates into CASSIRSYSNQPQHF. The variable domain in full, with the rest retrieved from reference TRBV19 and TRBJ1-5, is DGGITQSPKYLFRKEGQNVTLSCEQNLNHDAMYWYRQDPGQGLRLIYYSQIVNDFQKGDIAEGYSVSREKKESFPLTVTSAQKNPTAFYLCASSIRSYSNQPQHFGDGTRLSIL.

The chain links TRBV11-2 to TRBJ2-1; D not certain. Germline assignment: CDR1 SGHAT and CDR2 FQNNGV. The V and J ends lost 5 bases and 9 bases respectively, with 11 bases between them. The CDR3 totals 12 residues. The CDR3 DNA sequence: TGTGCCAGCAGCCTCGTAGTAGGTGAGCAGTTCTTC. Translated, it gives CASSLVVGEQFF.

This clone was counted between two and nine times. Other DNA sequences in the same sample also yield this CDR3. V usage is TRBV5-1 and J usage is TRBJ1-4; D uncertain. Per the germline V gene, CDR1 is SGHRS and CDR2 is YFSETQ. This CDR3 has 14 amino acids. With 1 base removed from V and 2 bases from J, the gap between germline ends came to 6 bases. DNA of the CDR3: TGCGCCAGCAGCTTGAGCGGTACTAATGAAAAACTGTTTTTT. Its protein product is CASSLSGTNEKLFF.